The subject of this entry is one T cell receptor (beta chain). This entry comes from a study of blood T cell repertoires in COVID-19. Across the whole study: There were acute and convalescent COVID-19 samples, and they came from the United States, Italy and Spain. PBMCs, B-cell-depleted T cells, or T cells provided the cDNA or gDNA that made up the material.

Clinical history as reported by participants underpinned cohort assignment. Germline V gene data show CDR1 as SGHTA and CDR2 as FQGTGA. The CDR3 sequence is 15 residues long. Deletions cut 2 bases from V and 1 base from J, with 11 bases between. Per the original methods: Amplifying reference gene primers gave estimates of nucleated cell counts. Method: immunoSEQ multiplex PCR; TCRdb's copy keeps in-frame clones and lacks some. The DNA was the basis for D and trimming; V, J and clone size are from that table. The table has fewer than 250,000 clones, about 83% seen once. Sample: PBMCs or T cells enriched from blood (not recorded which). The receptor's source is a woman aged 40 to 49 who had been exposed to COVID-19. V usage is TRBV7-3 and J usage is TRBJ1-1; D may be TRBD1 (6 bases). CDR3 protein: CASSLVTGQNTEAFF. The CDR3 nucleotides read TGTGCCAGCAGCTTAGTGACGGGACAGAACACTGAAGCTTTCTTT.